This T cell receptor (beta chain) originates from a study of blood T cell repertoires in COVID-19. Participants, about 18 to 100 years old, spanned 25 or so US areas. Cohort assignment relied on participant-reported clinical history. This CDR3 spans 17 amino acids. CDR1 SGHTA and CDR2 FQGNSA come from the germline V gene. V lost 3 bases, J lost 0 bases, and 17 bases lay in between. Some clones are missing from TCRdb's copy, which holds only in-frame ones; the method was immunoSEQ multiplex PCR. The sample holds 300,000 to 400,000 clones, approximately 81% seen once. Specimen: PBMCs or T cells enriched from blood (not recorded which). The receptor was derived from a woman aged 25 to 45 who had been exposed to COVID-19. The chain has TRBV7-2 and TRBJ1-2, with D hard to call. The CDR3 region is CASSFRGGSAANYGYTF. Written as DNA, the CDR3 is TGTGCCAGCAGCTTCCGTGGAGGCTCTGCCGCTAACTATGGCTACACCTTC.